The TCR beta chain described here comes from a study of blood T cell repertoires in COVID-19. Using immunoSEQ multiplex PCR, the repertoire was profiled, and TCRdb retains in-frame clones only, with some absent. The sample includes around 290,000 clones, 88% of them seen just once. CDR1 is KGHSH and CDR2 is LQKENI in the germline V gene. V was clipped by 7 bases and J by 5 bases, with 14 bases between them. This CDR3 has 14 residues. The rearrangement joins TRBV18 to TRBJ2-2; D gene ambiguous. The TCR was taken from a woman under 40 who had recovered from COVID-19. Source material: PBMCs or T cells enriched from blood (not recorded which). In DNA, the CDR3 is TGTGCCAGCTATCACGGGTCAGCTACCGGGGAGCTGTTTTTT. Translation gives CASYHGSATGELFF.